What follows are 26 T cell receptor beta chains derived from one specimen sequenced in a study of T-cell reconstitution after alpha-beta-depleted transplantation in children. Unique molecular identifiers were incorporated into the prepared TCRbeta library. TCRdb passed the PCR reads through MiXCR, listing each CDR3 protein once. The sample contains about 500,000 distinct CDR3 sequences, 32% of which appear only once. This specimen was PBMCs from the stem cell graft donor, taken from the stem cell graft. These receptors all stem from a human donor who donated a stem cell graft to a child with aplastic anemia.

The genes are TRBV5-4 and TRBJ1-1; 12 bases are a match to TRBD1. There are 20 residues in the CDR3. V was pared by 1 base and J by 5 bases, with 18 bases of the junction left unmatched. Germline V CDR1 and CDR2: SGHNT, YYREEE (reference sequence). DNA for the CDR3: TGTGCCAGCAGCTTGTATGATCCGGGACAGGGGGCTTTCGGTATAACTGAAGCTTTCTTT. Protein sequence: CASSLYDPGQGAFGITEAFF.

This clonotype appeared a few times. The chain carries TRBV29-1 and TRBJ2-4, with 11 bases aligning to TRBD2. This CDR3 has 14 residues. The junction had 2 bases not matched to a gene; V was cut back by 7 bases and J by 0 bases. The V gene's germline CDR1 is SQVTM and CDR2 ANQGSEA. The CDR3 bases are TGCAGCGCGGGGACTAGCGGAGCCAAAAACATTCAGTACTTC. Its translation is CSAGTSGAKNIQYF.

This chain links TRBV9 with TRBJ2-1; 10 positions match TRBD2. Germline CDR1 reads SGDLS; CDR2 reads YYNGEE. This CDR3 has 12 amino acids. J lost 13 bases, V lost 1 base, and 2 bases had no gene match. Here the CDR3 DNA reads TGTGCCAGCAGCGTACTAGCGGGAGAACAGTTCTTC. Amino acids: CASSVLAGEQFF.

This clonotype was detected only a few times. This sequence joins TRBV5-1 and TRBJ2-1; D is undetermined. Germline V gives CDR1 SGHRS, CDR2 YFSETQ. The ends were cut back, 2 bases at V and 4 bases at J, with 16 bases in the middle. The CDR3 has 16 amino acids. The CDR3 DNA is TGCGCCAGCAGCTTACTCGTAGGAGAGATTTACAATGAGCAGTTCTTC. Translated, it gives CASSLLVGEIYNEQFF.

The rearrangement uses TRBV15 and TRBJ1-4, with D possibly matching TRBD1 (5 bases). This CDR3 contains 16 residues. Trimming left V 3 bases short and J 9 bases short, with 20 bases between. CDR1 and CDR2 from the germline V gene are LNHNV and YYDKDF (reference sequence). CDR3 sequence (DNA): TGTGCCACCAGCAGGATAGCCGGGACCGGATTCAAAAAACTGTTTTTT. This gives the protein CATSRIAGTGFKKLFF.

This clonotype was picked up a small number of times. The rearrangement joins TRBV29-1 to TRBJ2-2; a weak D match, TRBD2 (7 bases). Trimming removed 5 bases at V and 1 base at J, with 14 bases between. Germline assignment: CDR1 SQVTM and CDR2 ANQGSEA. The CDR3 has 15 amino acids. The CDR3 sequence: CSVRRGAMNTGELFF. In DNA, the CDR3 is TGCAGCGTTCGCCGGGGGGCCATGAACACCGGGGAGCTGTTTTTT.

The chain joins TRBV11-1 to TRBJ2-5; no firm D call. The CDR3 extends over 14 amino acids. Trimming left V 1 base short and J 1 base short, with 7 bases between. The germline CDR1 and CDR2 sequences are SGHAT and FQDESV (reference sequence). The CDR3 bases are TGTGCCAGCAGCTTAGTGCCGGGCCAAGAGACCCAGTACTTC. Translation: CASSLVPGQETQYF.

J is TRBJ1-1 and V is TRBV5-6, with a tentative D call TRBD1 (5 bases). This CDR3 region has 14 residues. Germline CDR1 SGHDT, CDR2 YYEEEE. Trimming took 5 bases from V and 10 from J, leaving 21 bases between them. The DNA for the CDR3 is TGTGCCAGCAGTTTGACAGAAGTCCCGCGTGGAGCTTTCTTT. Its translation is CASSLTEVPRGAFF.

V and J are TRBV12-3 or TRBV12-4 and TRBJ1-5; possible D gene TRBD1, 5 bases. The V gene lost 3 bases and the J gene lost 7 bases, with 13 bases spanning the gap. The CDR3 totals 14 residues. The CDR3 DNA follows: TGTGCCAGCAGTTTTCTGGGGGAACGGCAGCCCCAGCATTTT. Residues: CASSFLGERQPQHF.

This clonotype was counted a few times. The CDR3 here is CASSYSRAGDAYEQYF. The CDR3 nucleotides are TGTGCCAGCAGTTACTCGAGGGCAGGGGACGCCTACGAGCAGTACTTC. The chain is built from TRBV6-5 and TRBJ2-7, with D tentatively TRBD1 (6 bases). Trimming pared 0 bases from V and 2 bases from J, leaving 14 bases between. Germline V CDR1 and CDR2: MNHEY, SVGAGI. This CDR3 is 16 amino acids long.

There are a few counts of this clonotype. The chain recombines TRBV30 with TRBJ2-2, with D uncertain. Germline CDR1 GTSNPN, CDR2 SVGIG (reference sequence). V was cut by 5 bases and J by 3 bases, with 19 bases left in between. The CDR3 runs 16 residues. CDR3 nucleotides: TGTGCCTGGTCCATCCGGGTTAAGGTGGACACCGGGGAGCTGTTTTTT. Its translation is CAWSIRVKVDTGELFF.

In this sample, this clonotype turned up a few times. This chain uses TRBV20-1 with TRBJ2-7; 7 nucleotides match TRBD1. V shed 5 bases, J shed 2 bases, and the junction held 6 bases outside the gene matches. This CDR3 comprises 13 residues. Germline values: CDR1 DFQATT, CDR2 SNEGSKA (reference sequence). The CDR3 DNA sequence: TGCAGTGCTCAAGGGACAGAGACCTACGAGCAGTACTTC. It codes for CSAQGTETYEQYF.

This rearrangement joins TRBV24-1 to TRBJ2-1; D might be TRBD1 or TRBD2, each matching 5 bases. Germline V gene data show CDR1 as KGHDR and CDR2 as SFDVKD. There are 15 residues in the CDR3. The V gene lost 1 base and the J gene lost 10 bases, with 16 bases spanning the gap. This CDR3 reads CATSDLSGPLPEQFF. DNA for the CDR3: TGTGCCACCAGTGATTTATCGGGACCCCTCCCCGAGCAGTTCTTC.

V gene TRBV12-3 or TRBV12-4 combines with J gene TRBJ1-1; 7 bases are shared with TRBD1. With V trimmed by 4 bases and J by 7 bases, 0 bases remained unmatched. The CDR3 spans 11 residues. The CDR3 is CASSYRGEAFF. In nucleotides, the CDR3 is TGTGCCAGCAGTTACAGGGGTGAAGCTTTCTTT.

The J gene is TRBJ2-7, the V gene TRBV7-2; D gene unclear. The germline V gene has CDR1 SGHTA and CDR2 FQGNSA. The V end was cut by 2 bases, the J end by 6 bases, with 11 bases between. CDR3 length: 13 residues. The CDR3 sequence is CASSLTRSAEQYV. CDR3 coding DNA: TGTGCCAGCAGCTTAACCCGGTCGGCCGAGCAGTACGTC.

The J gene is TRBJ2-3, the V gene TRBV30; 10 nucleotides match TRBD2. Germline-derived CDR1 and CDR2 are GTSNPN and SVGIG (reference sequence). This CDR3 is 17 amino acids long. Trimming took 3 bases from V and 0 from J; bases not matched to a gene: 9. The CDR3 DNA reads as TGTGCCTGGAGCGCGGGACTAGCGCCCCAGAGCACAGATACGCAGTATTTT. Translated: CAWSAGLAPQSTDTQYF.

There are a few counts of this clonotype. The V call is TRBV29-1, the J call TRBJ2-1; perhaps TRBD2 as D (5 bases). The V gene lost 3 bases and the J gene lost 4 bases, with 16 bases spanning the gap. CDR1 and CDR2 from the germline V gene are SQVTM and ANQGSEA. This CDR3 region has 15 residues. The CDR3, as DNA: TGCAGCGTTGAGGCCCAGCGTGGGGAGTACAATGAGCAGTTCTTC. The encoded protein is CSVEAQRGEYNEQFF.

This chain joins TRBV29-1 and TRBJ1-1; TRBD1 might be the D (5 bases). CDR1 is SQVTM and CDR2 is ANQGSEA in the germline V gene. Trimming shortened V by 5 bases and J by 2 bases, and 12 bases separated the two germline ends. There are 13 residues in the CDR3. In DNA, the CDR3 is TGCAGCGTTCTCAGGGATCTCAACACTGAAGCTTTCTTT. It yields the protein CSVLRDLNTEAFF.

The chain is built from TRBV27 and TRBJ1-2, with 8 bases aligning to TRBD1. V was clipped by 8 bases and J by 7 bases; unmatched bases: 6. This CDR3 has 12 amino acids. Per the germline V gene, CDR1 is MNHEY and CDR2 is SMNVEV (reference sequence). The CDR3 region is CASFTGGSGYTF. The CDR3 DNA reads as TGTGCCAGCTTTACAGGGGGTAGTGGCTACACCTTC.

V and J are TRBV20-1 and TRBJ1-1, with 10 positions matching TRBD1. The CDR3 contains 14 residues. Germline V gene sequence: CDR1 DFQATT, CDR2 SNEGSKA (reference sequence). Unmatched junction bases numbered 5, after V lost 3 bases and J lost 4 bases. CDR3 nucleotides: TGCAGTGCTAGGCGACAGGGGGCGCTCACTGAAGCTTTCTTT. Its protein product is CSARRQGALTEAFF.

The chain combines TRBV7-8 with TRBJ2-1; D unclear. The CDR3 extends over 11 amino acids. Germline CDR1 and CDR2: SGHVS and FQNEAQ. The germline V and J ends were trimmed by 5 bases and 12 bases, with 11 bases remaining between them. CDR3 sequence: CASSLRTGQFF. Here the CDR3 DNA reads TGTGCCAGCAGCCTCCGGACGGGGCAGTTCTTC.

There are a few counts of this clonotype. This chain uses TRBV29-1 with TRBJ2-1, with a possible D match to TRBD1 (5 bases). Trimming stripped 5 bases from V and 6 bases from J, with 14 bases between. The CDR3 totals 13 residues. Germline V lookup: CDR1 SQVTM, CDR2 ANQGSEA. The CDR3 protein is CSVLTGWGNEQFF. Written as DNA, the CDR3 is TGCAGCGTTTTAACAGGTTGGGGCAATGAGCAGTTCTTC.

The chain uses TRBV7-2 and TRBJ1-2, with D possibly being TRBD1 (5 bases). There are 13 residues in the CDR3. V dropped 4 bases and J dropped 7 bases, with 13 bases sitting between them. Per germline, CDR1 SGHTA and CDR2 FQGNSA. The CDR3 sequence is CASSSGGGSGYTF. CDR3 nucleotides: TGTGCCAGCAGCTCGGGTGGGGGGTCTGGCTACACCTTC.

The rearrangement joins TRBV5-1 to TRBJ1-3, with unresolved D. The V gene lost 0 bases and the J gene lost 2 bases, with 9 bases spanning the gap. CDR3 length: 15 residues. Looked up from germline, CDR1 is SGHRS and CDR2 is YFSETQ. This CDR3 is CASSLASGTGNTIYF. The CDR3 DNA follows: TGCGCCAGCAGCTTGGCTTCAGGCACTGGAAACACCATATATTTT. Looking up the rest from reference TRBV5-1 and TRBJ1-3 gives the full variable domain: KAGVTQTPRYLIKTRGQQVTLSCSPISGHRSVSWYQQTPGQGLQFLFEYFSETQRNKGNFPGRFSGRQFSNSRSEMNVSTLELGDSALYLCASSLASGTGNTIYFGEGSWLTVV.

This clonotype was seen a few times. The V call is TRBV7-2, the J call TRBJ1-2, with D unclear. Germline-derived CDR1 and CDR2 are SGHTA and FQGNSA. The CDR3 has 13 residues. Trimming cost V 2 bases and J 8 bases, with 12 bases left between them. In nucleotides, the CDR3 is TGTGCCAGCAGCTTAAGAAACCGACGGGGCTACACCTTC. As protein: CASSLRNRRGYTF.

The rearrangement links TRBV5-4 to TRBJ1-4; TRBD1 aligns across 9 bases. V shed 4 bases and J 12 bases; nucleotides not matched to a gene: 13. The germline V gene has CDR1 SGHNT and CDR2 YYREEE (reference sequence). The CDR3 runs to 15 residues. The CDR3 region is CASSKGQGRDKQLFF. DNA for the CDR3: TGTGCCAGCAGCAAAGGACAGGGGCGAGATAAACAACTGTTTTTT.